The source of this TCR beta chain is a study of OX40 agonist ivuxolimab in advanced cancers. Here immunoSEQ multiplex PCR was the method, and the copy in TCRdb shows in-frame clones only, minus some. Here the sample spans 52,000 or so clones, 65% to 85% being singletons. Germline V gene lookup returns CDR1 ENHRY and CDR2 SYGVKD. Between the trimmed V and J ends, which lost 4 bases and 5 bases, there was a span of 13 bases. CDR3 length equals 14 residues. Notes on the study in general: Nonresponders included some who also had low normalized T-cell clonal expansion.

Note on this clone: No antigen is known for it.

The V gene is TRBV10-3, the J gene TRBJ2-3; D could derive from TRBD1 or TRBD2 (6 bases each). The sample here was CD4+ or CD8+ T cells sorted from blood, taken in a trial of the OX40 agonist ivuxolimab. The receptor's source is an adult with an advanced solid tumor such as melanoma, head and neck, liver or kidney cancer. CDR3 coding DNA: TGTGCCATCAGTGGTCACGGGGGCGAAGATACGCAGTATTTT. Translating gives CAISGHGGEDTQYF.